The 8 T cell receptor beta chains reported below all come from one sample, sequenced in a study of CXCR3-negative and CXCR3-positive naive CD8 T cells (dated by TCRdb to 2018 to 2020). Their antigens remain unidentified. For sequencing, a NextSeq 550 was employed. The Human TCR Profiling Kit (MiLaboratory) was used to make UMI-labeled 5' RACE TRB cDNA libraries. TCRdb reprocessed the reads, so every CDR3 protein sequence counts as one entry and DNA is not shown. This sample's table has entries for some 68,000 distinct CDR3 sequences. The ten largest clonotypes hold approximately 4.4% of the sample. The research as a whole found: TRB CDR3s from CXCR3-positive naive cells showed higher hydrophobicity (lower Kidera factor 4), lower energy, and higher strength and volume indices than CXCR3-negative naive cells.

Specimen: naive CXCR3+ CD8+ T cells from blood. The cell subset or site label, read with the paper, signifies: CD45RO-CCR7+CD27+CD95- naive CD8+ T cells expressing CXCR3 (TNR3+). These receptors came from a human donor in good health. Some clones in this sample may be carry-over from other donors' samples.

This CDR3 reads CASSLDPDKREQETQYF. The V and J genes are TRBV11-2 and TRBJ2-5. CDR1 and CDR2 (germline): SGHAT, FQNNGV. This CDR3 comprises 17 residues.

This sequence joins TRBV5-1 and TRBJ1-5. CDR3 length equals 14 residues. Looked up from germline, CDR1 is SGHRS and CDR2 is YFSETQ. CDR3 sequence: CASSLIPGNQPQHF.

V is TRBV7-9 and J is TRBJ2-1. The CDR3 length is 12 residues. In germline, CDR1 is SEHNR, CDR2 FQNEAQ (reference sequence). The CDR3: CASSPNNNEQFF.

The gene calls are TRBV6-5 and TRBJ2-1; as DNA is missing, the TRBD1 call by TCRdb cannot be tested. This CDR3 contains 16 residues. Germline lookup yields CDR1 MNHEY and CDR2 SVGAGI. Here the CDR3 reads CASSYSGQGIYNEQFF.

J is TRBJ1-2 and V is TRBV9; as DNA is missing, the TRBD1 call by TCRdb cannot be tested. This CDR3 has 14 residues. From germline, CDR1 is SGDLS and CDR2 YYNGEE. The CDR3 sequence: CASSGVDRVGGYTF.

This CDR3 is CASSSAPGQGESSNQPQHF. This sequence joins TRBV7-8 and TRBJ1-5; the D gene TCRdb calls, TRBD1, cannot be checked with no DNA. The CDR3 consists of 19 residues. Germline V gives CDR1 SGHVS, CDR2 FQNEAQ.

The chain is built from TRBV12-5 and TRBJ2-2; TCRdb's assignment of TRBD2 cannot be checked, as there is no DNA. The length of the CDR3 is 14 residues. Germline V CDR1 and CDR2: LGHNT, FRNRAP. The CDR3 loop is CASGETSRPGELFF.

The rearrangement joins TRBV7-9 to TRBJ2-5; checking the TCRdb D call of TRBD2 is not possible without DNA. From germline, CDR1 is SEHNR and CDR2 FQNEAQ (reference sequence). The CDR3 runs 15 residues. CDR3 sequence: CASSFWSGRQETQYF.